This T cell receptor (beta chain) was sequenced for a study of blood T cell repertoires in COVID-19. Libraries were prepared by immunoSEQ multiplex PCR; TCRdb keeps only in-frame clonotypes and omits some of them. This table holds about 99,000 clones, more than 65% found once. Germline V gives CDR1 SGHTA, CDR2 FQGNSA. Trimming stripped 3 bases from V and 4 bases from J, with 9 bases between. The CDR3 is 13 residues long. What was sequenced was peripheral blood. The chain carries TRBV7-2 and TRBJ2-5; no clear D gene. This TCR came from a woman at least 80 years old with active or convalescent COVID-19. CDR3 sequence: CASSFVLLETQYF. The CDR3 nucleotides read TGTGCCAGCAGCTTTGTACTACTAGAGACCCAGTACTTC.